One T cell receptor (beta chain) is described in this entry. The antigen remains undetermined. The data were obtained in a study of OX40 agonist ivuxolimab in advanced cancers. Whole-study context: Every patient in dose escalation had hepatocellular carcinoma, melanoma, renal cell or head and neck cancer. Three patients showed partial responses: one hepatocellular carcinoma and two cutaneous melanoma cases. General observations from the study: Among T cells, CD8+ cells averaged more expanded clones than CD4+ cells. At 0.1 to 3.0 mg/kg and by week 6, clonal expansion occurred in CD4+ and CD8+ blood T cells.

Sequencing used immunoSEQ multiplex PCR; TCRdb keeps in-frame clones, though not all of them. The sample shows around 79,000 clones, about 90% of them seen only once. V lost 7 bases and J lost 3, with 12 bases in between. CDR1 is SEHNR, CDR2 FQNEAQ, per germline (reference sequence). This CDR3 has 13 residues. The input for sequencing was CD4+ or CD8+ T cells sorted from blood, taken in a trial of the OX40 agonist ivuxolimab. This clonotype originated in an adult with an advanced solid tumor such as melanoma, head and neck, liver or kidney cancer. This chain uses TRBV7-9 with TRBJ1-2, with D maybe TRBD1 (5 bases). The CDR3 region has the DNA TGTGCCAGCACCTTTGGGGGGGACTATGGCTACACCTTC. It translates to CASTFGGDYGYTF.